A single sample gave rise to the 19 T cell receptor beta chains below, sequenced in a study of blood T cells in healthy people across ages. PCR was performed a second time for roughly 7 to 12 cycles using a sample-barcoded 5' primer and a J-beta primer mix. TCRdb itself ran the 5' RACE reads through MiXCR, one entry per CDR3 protein. The sample shows roughly 2 million distinct CDR3 sequences, approximately 50% of them seen only once. Sequenced material: blood. These receptors were obtained from a middle-aged woman in good health.

This clonotype was detected a few times. This rearrangement joins TRBV27 to TRBJ2-7; possible D gene TRBD1, 6 bases. V lost 5 bases, J lost 1 base, and 12 bases lay in between. CDR1 and CDR2 from the germline V gene are MNHEY and SMNVEV (reference sequence). The length of the CDR3 is 14 residues. The CDR3 sequence is CASSADRRSYEQYF. CDR3 DNA sequence: TGTGCCAGCAGTGCAGACAGGAGGTCCTACGAGCAGTACTTC.

This rearrangement joins TRBV29-1 to TRBJ2-5, with TRBD1 as a possible D gene (6 bases). The CDR3 loop spans 14 amino acids. Germline V gene lookup returns CDR1 SQVTM and CDR2 ANQGSEA. With 2 bases removed from V and 2 bases from J, the gap between germline ends came to 12 bases. CDR3 protein: CSVESGRGQETQYF. DNA for the CDR3: TGCAGCGTTGAATCGGGCAGGGGACAAGAGACCCAGTACTTC.

This clonotype appeared once. The gene calls are TRBV6-5 and TRBJ2-6, with 8 bases identical to TRBD1. Germline trimming cut 2 bases from V and 0 bases from J; bases unmatched to any gene: 9. The CDR3 is 19 amino acids. Germline V lookup: CDR1 MNHEY, CDR2 SVGAGI. CDR3 in amino acids: CASSYTGQGRSSGANVLTF. The DNA for the CDR3 is TGTGCCAGCAGTTACACCGGACAGGGCAGATCCTCTGGGGCCAACGTCCTGACTTTC.

This clonotype was recorded many times. The chain has TRBV7-2 and TRBJ2-7; D ambiguous. This CDR3 is built from 13 residues. Trimming left V 5 bases short and J 4 bases short, with 12 bases between. Germline assignment: CDR1 SGHTA and CDR2 FQGNSA. The CDR3 loop reads CASSQLVGYEQYF. In nucleotides, the CDR3 is TGTGCCAGCAGCCAACTGGTGGGATACGAGCAGTACTTC.

This clonotype appeared a few times. The gene calls are TRBV9 and TRBJ2-7; perhaps TRBD1 as D (6 bases). The V gene's germline CDR1 is SGDLS and CDR2 YYNGEE. The CDR3 has 15 residues. Trimming took 8 bases from V and 2 from J, leaving 20 bases between them. The CDR3 sequence is CASSVGQGGTYEQYF. The DNA for the CDR3 is TGTGCCAGTAGTGTTGGACAAGGGGGTACCTACGAGCAGTACTTC. The variable domain in full, with the rest retrieved from reference TRBV9 and TRBJ2-7, is DSGVTQTPKHLITATGQRVTLRCSPRSGDLSVYWYQQSLDQGLQFLIQYYNGEERAKGNILERFSAQQFPDLHSELNLSSLELGDSALYFCASSVGQGGTYEQYFGPGTRLTVT.

The CDR3 DNA reads as TGTGCCAGCAGTTTTTCTACCGGGGAGGAAACCTATGGCTACACCTTC. It encodes CASSFSTGEETYGYTF. This rearrangement joins TRBV27 to TRBJ1-2; D gene ambiguous. Germline CDR1 MNHEY, CDR2 SMNVEV (reference sequence). Trimming removed 3 bases from V and 4 bases from J, with 18 bases in between. This CDR3 has 16 amino acids.

This clonotype has only a few counts. This sequence joins TRBV27 and TRBJ2-1; perhaps TRBD2 as D (5 bases). CDR1 and CDR2 from the germline V gene are MNHEY and SMNVEV (reference sequence). Deletions cut 6 bases from V and 4 bases from J, with 13 bases between. The CDR3 has 14 residues. The chain's CDR3 is CASSPEGGYNEQFF. In DNA, the CDR3 is TGTGCCAGCAGCCCCGAGGGTGGGTACAATGAGCAGTTCTTC.

This chain connects TRBV5-5 to TRBJ1-2; 9 nucleotides match TRBD1. V trimming: 4 bases; J trimming: 8 bases; junction bases outside the gene matches: 6. Germline loops: CDR1 SGHKS, CDR2 YYEKEE (reference sequence). This CDR3 region has 13 residues. The CDR3 DNA reads TGTGCCAGCAGCGACGGACAGGGGAGCGGCTACACCTTC. It translates to CASSDGQGSGYTF.

The chain links TRBV21-1 to TRBJ2-7; TRBD1 is the table's D call, not checked against the DNA. TRBV21-1 represents a pseudogene. This CDR3 is built from 16 residues. Here the CDR3 DNA reads TGTGCCAGCAGTTTATTATACAGGGGATCAAGGGACGAGCAGTACTTC. Translated, it gives CASSLLYRGSRDEQYF.

The chain employs TRBV6-6 and TRBJ2-5; 7 bases align to TRBD1. The germline CDR1 and CDR2 sequences are MNHNY and SVGAGI (reference sequence). Trimming removed 8 bases from V and 4 bases from J; junction bases left unmatched: 7. The CDR3 covers 13 residues. The DNA of the CDR3 is TGTGCCAGCCAACAGGGGAGCCCAGAGACCCAGTACTTC. Translating it yields CASQQGSPETQYF.

J is TRBJ1-2 and V is TRBV6-5; 10 bases align to TRBD1. V shed 9 bases, J shed 1 base, and the junction held 8 bases outside the gene matches. Germline assignment: CDR1 MNHEY and CDR2 SVGAGI. This CDR3 spans 15 amino acids. CDR3 nucleotide sequence: TGTGCCAGTAAACCCGGGACAGGGGTTAACTATGGCTACACCTTC. This gives the protein CASKPGTGVNYGYTF.

This chain connects TRBV7-9 to TRBJ2-4, with no clear D. Germline V CDR1 and CDR2: SEHNR, FQNEAQ (reference sequence). Trimming pared 5 bases from V and 7 bases from J, leaving 12 bases between. The CDR3 consists of 13 residues. The DNA of the CDR3 is TGTGCCAGCAGCGTAAACAGTGGGAACATTCAGTACTTC. It translates to CASSVNSGNIQYF. Full variable domain (rest looked up from reference TRBV7-9 and TRBJ2-4): DTGVSQNPRHKITKRGQNVTFRCDPISEHNRLYWYRQTLGQGPEFLTYFQNEAQLEKSRLLSDRFSAERPKGSFSTLEIQRTEQGDSAMYLCASSVNSGNIQYFGAGTRLSVL.

The rearrangement uses TRBV28 and TRBJ2-1; D remains ambiguous. Trimming shortened V by 2 bases and J by 8 bases, and 7 bases separated the two germline ends. CDR3 length: 12 residues. Germline V gives CDR1 MDHEN, CDR2 SYDVKM. For the CDR3, the DNA is TGTGCCAGCAGTTTAAGACTCTATGAGCAGTTCTTC. It encodes CASSLRLYEQFF.

This clonotype was detected a few times. J is TRBJ2-5 and V is TRBV29-1; 9 nucleotides align to TRBD1. V was pared by 0 bases and J by 7 bases, with 12 bases of the junction left unmatched. The CDR3 consists of 16 residues. Germline CDR1 is SQVTM and CDR2 is ANQGSEA. CDR3 amino acids: CSVEDLQGTGRGTQYF. For the CDR3, the DNA is TGCAGCGTTGAAGATCTTCAAGGGACAGGGCGGGGGACCCAGTACTTC. The full variable domain, its missing parts supplied by reference TRBV29-1 and TRBJ2-5, is SAVISQKPSRDICQRGTSLTIQCQVDSQVTMMFWYRQQPGQSLTLIATANQGSEATYESGFVIDKFPISRPNLTFSTLTVSNMSPEDSSIYLCSVEDLQGTGRGTQYFGPGTRLLVL.

The J gene is TRBJ1-5, the V gene TRBV28; D unclear. This CDR3 is 14 amino acids long. Germline values: CDR1 MDHEN, CDR2 SYDVKM. V was shortened by 6 bases and J by 3 bases, with 12 bases between the two germline ends. DNA of the CDR3: TGTGCCAGCAGCTTGACTTTGCCCAATCAGCCCCAGCATTTT. It translates to CASSLTLPNQPQHF.

The rearrangement links TRBV7-2 to TRBJ2-3; 8 positions agree with TRBD2. This CDR3 comprises 15 residues. V gave up 4 bases and J gave up 6 bases; unmatched junction bases: 9. The germline CDR1 and CDR2 sequences are SGHTA and FQGNSA. The CDR3 DNA is TGTGCCAGCAGCTCCGGGGGGGCCGGATACGATACGCAGTATTTT. This codes for CASSSGGAGYDTQYF. The full variable domain, its missing parts supplied by reference TRBV7-2 and TRBJ2-3, is GAGVSQSPSNKVTEKGKDVELRCDPISGHTALYWYRQSLGQGLEFLIYFQGNSAPDKSGLPSDRFSAERTGGSVSTLTIQRTQQEDSAVYLCASSSGGAGYDTQYFGPGTRLTVL.

This clonotype was found a few times. The chain carries TRBV29-1 and TRBJ1-6; D might be TRBD1 (6 bases). The V gene's germline CDR1 is SQVTM and CDR2 ANQGSEA. This CDR3 has 14 amino acids. The germline V and J ends were trimmed by 4 bases and 8 bases, with 15 bases remaining between them. The CDR3 DNA is TGCAGCGTTGCCGCGGACAGCCGGGATTCACCCCTCCACTTT. This codes for CSVAADSRDSPLHF. Full variable domain (remainder filled in from reference TRBV29-1 and TRBJ1-6): SAVISQKPSRDICQRGTSLTIQCQVDSQVTMMFWYRQQPGQSLTLIATANQGSEATYESGFVIDKFPISRPNLTFSTLTVSNMSPEDSSIYLCSVAADSRDSPLHFGNGTRLTVT.

The V gene is TRBV20-1, the J gene TRBJ1-6, with D hard to call. The germline gives CDR1 DFQATT, CDR2 SNEGSKA (reference sequence). The V end was cut by 0 bases, the J end by 8 bases, with 17 bases between. The CDR3 length is 16 residues. The CDR3 coding sequence is TGCAGTGCTAGAGATGTCGTCGGGGTGGGAGATTCACCCCTCCACTTT. It is translated as CSARDVVGVGDSPLHF.

Only a few counts were recorded for this clonotype. V is TRBV27 and J is TRBJ2-6; D uncertain. Deletions cut 6 bases from V and 0 bases from J, with 9 bases between. Germline V gene sequence: CDR1 MNHEY, CDR2 SMNVEV (reference sequence). The CDR3 spans 15 residues. Here the CDR3 DNA reads TGTGCCAGCAGCGGCAGTGCCTCTGGGGCCAACGTCCTGACTTTC. Translated, it gives CASSGSASGANVLTF.